The 9 T cell receptor beta chains below come from one sample, sequenced in a study of blood T cell repertoires in COVID-19. Libraries were prepared by immunoSEQ multiplex PCR; TCRdb keeps only in-frame clonotypes and omits some of them. The sample comprises 110,000 to 150,000 clones, just over 85% of which are singletons, and approximately 1.4% rests with the top ten. What was sequenced was peripheral blood. These receptors all come from a woman aged 55-75 years with acute or convalescent COVID-19.

This chain uses TRBV6-6 with TRBJ1-4; D might be TRBD1 (5 bases). The CDR3 extends over 16 amino acids. Per the germline V gene, CDR1 is MNHNY and CDR2 is SVGAGI (reference sequence). V was clipped by 2 bases and J by 3 bases, with 13 bases between them. In DNA form, the CDR3 reads TGTGCCAGCAGTTACATCCAAGGGGCTTCTAATGAAAAACTGTTTTTT. The encoded protein is CASSYIQGASNEKLFF.

V and J are TRBV28 and TRBJ1-2; 8 positions agree with TRBD1. The V gene end was trimmed by 6 bases and the J gene end by 7 bases; junction bases not matched to a gene: 19. The length of the CDR3 is 17 residues. Germline CDR1 and CDR2: MDHEN and SYDVKM. CDR3 amino acids: CASSTDRDGNYVSGYTF. The CDR3 DNA follows: TGTGCCAGCAGCACGGACAGGGACGGGAACTATGTTAGTGGCTACACCTTC.

The V call is TRBV7-9, the J call TRBJ1-1, with D unresolved. Germline V gene sequence: CDR1 SEHNR, CDR2 FQNEAQ (reference sequence). The CDR3 contains 11 residues. The V and J ends lost 5 bases and 4 bases respectively, with 5 bases between them. CDR3 amino acids: CASSPSTEAFF. CDR3 nucleotide sequence: TGTGCCAGCAGCCCGAGCACTGAAGCTTTCTTT.

The chain combines TRBV5-4 with TRBJ1-4, with 9 positions matching TRBD1. The CDR3 is 18 residues long. From germline, CDR1 is SGHNT and CDR2 YYREEE (reference sequence). After removal of 4 bases from V and 0 bases from J, the junction contained 10 bases not matched to a gene. The CDR3 here is CASSGTRDRASTNEKLFF. The DNA for the CDR3 is TGTGCCAGCAGCGGTACCCGGGACAGGGCTTCAACTAATGAAAAACTGTTTTTT. The full variable domain, its missing parts supplied by reference TRBV5-4 and TRBJ1-4, is ETGVTQSPTHLIKTRGQQVTLRCSSQSGHNTVSWYQQALGQGPQFIFQYYREEENGRGNFPPRFSGLQFPNYSSELNVNALELDDSALYLCASSGTRDRASTNEKLFFGSGTQLSVL.

The V and J genes are TRBV7-8 and TRBJ2-7, with 8 nucleotides matching TRBD2. V shed 1 base, J shed 0 bases, and the junction held 2 bases outside the gene matches. Germline V lookup: CDR1 SGHVS, CDR2 FQNEAQ. This CDR3 has 15 residues. CDR3 loop: CASSLGRGVSYEQYF. For the CDR3, the DNA is TGTGCCAGCAGCTTAGGGCGGGGGGTCTCCTACGAGCAGTACTTC.

This clone was seen many times. The genes are TRBV7-3 and TRBJ2-1; possible D gene TRBD1, 6 bases. The V gene lost 5 bases and the J gene lost 4 bases, with 12 bases spanning the gap. Germline CDR1 SGHTA, CDR2 FQGTGA. The length of the CDR3 is 14 residues. The CDR3 sequence is CASSTGLPYNEQFF. The CDR3 DNA reads as TGTGCCAGCAGCACAGGGCTTCCATACAATGAGCAGTTCTTC.

V is TRBV6-5 and J is TRBJ1-1, with 7 bases matching TRBD1. The CDR3 has 14 residues. Germline V gives CDR1 MNHEY, CDR2 SVGAGI. The J segment lost 1 base and the V segment lost 8 bases, leaving 7 bases of the junction unmatched. CDR3 nucleotide sequence: TGTGCCAGCGAACTGACAGGGCGGAACACTGAAGCTTTCTTT. Its protein is CASELTGRNTEAFF.

This clone appeared once. The chain joins TRBV7-9 to TRBJ1-5; D is unresolved. Germline V CDR1 and CDR2: SEHNR, FQNEAQ (reference sequence). Trimming took off 6 bases at V and 0 bases at J, with 6 bases between the two ends. The CDR3 runs 13 residues. This CDR3 is CASRLNSNQPQHF. CDR3 coding DNA: TGTGCCAGCAGACTAAATAGCAATCAGCCCCAGCATTTT. The variable domain in full, completed from reference TRBV7-9 and TRBJ1-5, reads DTGVSQNPRHKITKRGQNVTFRCDPISEHNRLYWYRQTLGQGPEFLTYFQNEAQLEKSRLLSDRFSAERPKGSFSTLEIQRTEQGDSAMYLCASRLNSNQPQHFGDGTRLSIL.

V usage is TRBV27 and J usage is TRBJ1-1; D not resolved. Trimming pared 6 bases from V and 5 bases from J, leaving 16 bases between. This CDR3 comprises 14 residues. From germline, CDR1 is MNHEY and CDR2 SMNVEV (reference sequence). In DNA form, the CDR3 reads TGTGCCAGCAGGGAAGGTGGGAGTAAAACTGAAGCTTTCTTT. It yields the protein CASREGGSKTEAFF.